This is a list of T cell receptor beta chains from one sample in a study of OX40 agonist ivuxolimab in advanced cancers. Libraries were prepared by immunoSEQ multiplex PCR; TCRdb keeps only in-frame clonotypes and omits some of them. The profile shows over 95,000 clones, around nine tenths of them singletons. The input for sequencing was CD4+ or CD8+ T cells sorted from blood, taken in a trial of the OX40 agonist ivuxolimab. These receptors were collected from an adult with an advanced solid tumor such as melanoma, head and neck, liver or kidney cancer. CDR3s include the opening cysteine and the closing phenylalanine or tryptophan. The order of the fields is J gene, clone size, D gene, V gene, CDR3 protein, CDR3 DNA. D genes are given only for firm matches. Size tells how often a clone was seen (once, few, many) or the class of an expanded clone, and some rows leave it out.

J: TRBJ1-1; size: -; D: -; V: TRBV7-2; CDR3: CASSPTREVGTEAFF; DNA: TGTGCCAGCAGCCCAACCAGGGAAGTTGGCACTGAAGCTTTCTTT
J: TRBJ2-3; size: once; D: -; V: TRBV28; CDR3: CASSLRGPFDTQYF; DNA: TGTGCCAGCAGTTTACGGGGGCCCTTTGATACGCAGTATTTT
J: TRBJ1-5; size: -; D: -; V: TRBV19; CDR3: CASSISTQPQHF; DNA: TGTGCCAGTAGTATTAGTACACAGCCCCAGCATTTT
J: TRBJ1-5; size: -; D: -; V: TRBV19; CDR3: CASSMAVQSNQPQHF; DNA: TGTGCCAGTAGTATGGCAGTACAAAGCAATCAGCCCCAGCATTTT
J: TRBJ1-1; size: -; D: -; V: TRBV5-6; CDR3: CASSPRGGRNTEAFF; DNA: TGTGCCAGCAGCCCCCGAGGAGGTCGGAACACTGAAGCTTTCTTT
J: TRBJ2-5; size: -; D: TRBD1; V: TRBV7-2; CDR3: CASSFGSGGNLKTQYF; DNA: TGTGCCAGCAGCTTCGGTTCAGGGGGCAATTTGAAGACCCAGTACTTC
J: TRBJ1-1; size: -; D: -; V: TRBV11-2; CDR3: CASSLVRNTEAFF; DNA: TGTGCCAGCAGCTTAGTCAGGAACACTGAAGCTTTCTTT
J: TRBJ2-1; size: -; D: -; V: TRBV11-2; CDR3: CASSPEGGEQFF; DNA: TGTGCCAGCAGCCCGGAGGGCGGTGAGCAGTTCTTC
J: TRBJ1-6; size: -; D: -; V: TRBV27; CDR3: CASSLFSGRGNSPLHF; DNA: TGTGCCAGCAGTTTATTTTCGGGGAGAGGTAATTCACCCCTCCACTTT
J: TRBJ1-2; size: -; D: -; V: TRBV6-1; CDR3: CASSEALHGRRGYTF; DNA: TGTGCCAGCAGTGAAGCGCTTCACGGCAGGAGGGGCTACACCTTC
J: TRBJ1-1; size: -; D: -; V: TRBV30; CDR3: CAWSGLLGWAFF; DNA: TGTGCCTGGAGTGGACTTCTCGGGTGGGCTTTCTTT
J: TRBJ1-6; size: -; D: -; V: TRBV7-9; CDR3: CASSLAGNSPLHF; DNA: TGTGCCAGCAGCTTAGCCGGAAATTCACCCCTCCACTTT
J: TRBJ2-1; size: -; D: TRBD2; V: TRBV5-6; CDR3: CASSLVRTSDYNEQFF; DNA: TGTGCCAGCAGCTTGGTGCGGACTAGCGACTACAATGAGCAGTTCTTC
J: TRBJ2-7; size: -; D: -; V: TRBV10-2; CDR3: CASSEMSAGSYEQYF; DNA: TGCGCCAGCAGTGAGATGTCGGCGGGTTCCTACGAGCAGTACTTC